Presented here are 8 T cell receptor beta chains from one specimen sequenced in a study of control samples from healthy donors and cancer patients. Clones were read by immunoSEQ multiplex PCR, and TCRdb kept only the in-frame ones, dropping some. Of about 170,000 clones detected, 90% to 95% appear once; the ten largest clones hold roughly 4.3%. The specimen was blood. Receptor source: a woman in her fifties or sixties in good health.

This chain connects TRBV6-5 to TRBJ1-4; D gene ambiguous. CDR3 size: 13 residues. The V end was cut by 4 bases, the J end by 8 bases, with 11 bases between. CDR1 MNHEY and CDR2 SVGAGI come from the germline V gene. CDR3 in DNA: TGTGCCAGCAGTTCTGGGGATCGCGAAAAACTGTTTTTT. Translation: CASSSGDREKLFF.

V is TRBV11-3 and J is TRBJ2-3, with 11 nucleotides matching TRBD2. CDR3 length: 14 amino acids. V gave up 4 bases and J gave up 5 bases; unmatched junction bases: 2. Germline values: CDR1 SGHNT, CDR2 YENEEA. The CDR3 reads CASSYGLAGDTQYF. CDR3 bases: TGTGCCAGCAGCTACGGACTAGCGGGAGATACGCAGTATTTT.

CDR3 sequence: CAIRIQGSGNTIYF. The CDR3 region has the DNA TGTGCCATCAGAATACAGGGCTCTGGAAACACCATATATTTT. This chain joins TRBV10-3 and TRBJ1-3; D possibly corresponds to TRBD1 (6 bases). CDR3 length equals 14 residues. The germline V gene encodes CDR1 ENHRY and CDR2 SYGVKD. The V and J ends lost 6 bases and 0 bases respectively, with 9 bases between them.

This clone occurred once. The chain combines TRBV10-3 with TRBJ2-6; 10 nucleotides line up with TRBD1. V shed 7 bases, J shed 1 base, and the junction held 7 bases outside the gene matches. This CDR3 has 17 amino acids. From germline, CDR1 is ENHRY and CDR2 SYGVKD. This CDR3 is CAINTGQGLSGANVLTF. CDR3 in DNA: TGTGCCATCAACACGGGACAGGGGTTATCTGGGGCCAACGTCCTGACTTTC.

The V and J genes are TRBV2 and TRBJ1-2, with D unclear. CDR3 length: 14 residues. V dropped 7 bases and J dropped 4 bases, with 16 bases sitting between them. Looked up from germline, CDR1 is SNHLY and CDR2 is FYNNEI. CDR3 sequence reads: CASTQEGGPYGYTF. The CDR3 nucleotides are TGTGCCAGCACTCAAGAGGGCGGACCCTATGGCTACACCTTC.

J is TRBJ1-2 and V is TRBV12-3 or TRBV12-4, with 9 bases lining up with TRBD1. V shed 7 bases and J 4 bases; nucleotides not matched to a gene: 4. The CDR3 sequence is 13 residues long. CDR3 in DNA: TGTGCCAGCACCCAGGGACAGGGCTATGGCTACACCTTC. Protein: CASTQGQGYGYTF.

This clone was seen only once. The chain recombines TRBV18 with TRBJ1-6; D unresolved. With 1 base removed from V and 7 bases from J, the gap between germline ends came to 11 bases. The germline V gene encodes CDR1 KGHSH and CDR2 LQKENI. This CDR3 region has 15 residues. CDR3 nucleotide sequence: TGTGCCAGCTCACCACGCCGGAACGAGAATTCACCCCTCCACTTT. This encodes CASSPRRNENSPLHF.

The chain recombines TRBV9 with TRBJ2-1, with 7 bases that match TRBD2. The J segment lost 2 bases and the V segment lost 3 bases, leaving 5 bases of the junction unmatched. This CDR3 contains 15 residues. Germline CDR1 and CDR2: SGDLS and YYNGEE. Here the CDR3 reads CASSARDYAYNEQFF. In nucleotides, the CDR3 is TGTGCCAGCAGCGCCCGGGACTATGCCTACAATGAGCAGTTCTTC. The full variable domain, in which reference TRBV9 and TRBJ2-1 provide the parts outside the CDR3, is DSGVTQTPKHLITATGQRVTLRCSPRSGDLSVYWYQQSLDQGLQFLIQYYNGEERAKGNILERFSAQQFPDLHSELNLSSLELGDSALYFCASSARDYAYNEQFFGPGTRLTVL.